Shown below are 8 T cell receptor beta chains from a single sample sequenced in a study of identical twins (dated by TCRdb to about 2016). Receptor amplification or capture employed 5' RACE. Sequencing was carried out with an Illumina HiSeq 2000. The public reads were reprocessed in TCRdb via fastp at Q25 and MiXCR, keeping in-frame beta chains. Each CDR3 protein appears once, grouped with its most common genes and DNA. This sample holds 1.5 million to 2 million distinct CDR3 sequences; less than 35% were observed only once. The ten largest clones capture less than 0.35% of the sample. The specimen was cord blood. These receptors were taken from a newborn girl in good health.

In DNA, the CDR3 is TGTGCCACCAGCAGATCGCCTAGGGATGAGCAGTTCTTC. Protein sequence: CATSRSPRDEQFF. The rearrangement links TRBV15 to TRBJ2-1; D is undetermined. Trimming shortened V by 2 bases and J by 8 bases, and 10 bases separated the two germline ends. The CDR3 length is 13 residues. Looked up from germline, CDR1 is LNHNV and CDR2 is YYDKDF (reference sequence).

This chain connects TRBV19 to TRBJ1-5; D might be TRBD1 (6 bases). The CDR3 contains 15 residues. Trimming left V 7 bases short and J 0 bases short, with 13 bases between. Germline CDR1 and CDR2: LNHDA and SQIVND (reference sequence). CDR3 sequence (DNA): TGTGCCAGTATTGGGGGGCTCTATAGCAATCAGCCCCAGCATTTT. It yields the protein CASIGGLYSNQPQHF.

V gene TRBV15 combines with J gene TRBJ1-1; 9 positions agree with TRBD1. The CDR3 runs to 16 residues. CDR1 LNHNV and CDR2 YYDKDF come from the germline V gene (reference sequence). The V segment lost 3 bases and the J segment 6 bases; nucleotides outside the gene matches: 11. CDR3 region: CATSRGQGLHISEAFF. The CDR3 nucleotides are TGTGCCACCAGCAGGGGACAGGGCTTACATATATCTGAAGCTTTCTTT.

This sequence joins TRBV6-5 and TRBJ2-1, with TRBD2 matching 8 bases. The CDR3 runs to 16 residues. Germline trimming cut 2 bases from V and 8 bases from J; bases unmatched to any gene: 11. Germline lookup yields CDR1 MNHEY and CDR2 SVGAGI. CDR3 nucleotide sequence: TGTGCCAGCAGTTACGATGGTAGCGGGACTTGGGATGAGCAGTTCTTC. Protein sequence: CASSYDGSGTWDEQFF.

The rearrangement joins TRBV2 to TRBJ2-4; D is unresolved. Trimming pared 6 bases from V and 7 bases from J, leaving 16 bases between. The CDR3 consists of 14 residues. Germline CDR1 and CDR2: SNHLY and FYNNEI. CDR3 DNA sequence: TGTGCCAGCAGGGCGGACCCCGAGTGGAACATTCAGTACTTC. It codes for CASRADPEWNIQYF.

This chain connects TRBV11-2 to TRBJ2-1, with unresolved D. The end of the DNA fits TRBJ2-7 better, so the J call may be wrong. The CDR3 totals 15 residues. The germline V gene encodes CDR1 SGHAT and CDR2 FQNNGV. CDR3 nucleotides: TGTGCCAGCAGCTTAGGCAGCATAGTGGGGAATGAGCAGTACTTC. It is translated as CASSLGSIVGNEQYF.

This clonotype appeared a few times. The rearrangement links TRBV20-1 to TRBJ2-1, with 10 bases aligning to TRBD2. CDR3 size: 11 residues. CDR1 and CDR2 from the germline V gene are DFQATT and SNEGSKA (reference sequence). CDR3 loop: CRSGGEDEQFF. CDR3 nucleotides: TGCAGGAGCGGGGGGGAGGATGAGCAGTTCTTC.

This clonotype has a handful of counts. The chain has TRBV6-2 or TRBV6-3 and TRBJ2-7; the match to TRBD2 covers 10 bases. The J segment lost 3 bases and the V segment lost 6 bases, leaving 11 bases of the junction unmatched. Germline loops: CDR1 MNHEY, CDR2 SVGEGT. The CDR3 sequence is 16 residues long. The CDR3 loop reads CASSPFGTSAYYEQYF. In DNA form, the CDR3 reads TGTGCCAGCAGCCCTTTCGGGACTAGCGCTTACTACGAGCAGTACTTC.